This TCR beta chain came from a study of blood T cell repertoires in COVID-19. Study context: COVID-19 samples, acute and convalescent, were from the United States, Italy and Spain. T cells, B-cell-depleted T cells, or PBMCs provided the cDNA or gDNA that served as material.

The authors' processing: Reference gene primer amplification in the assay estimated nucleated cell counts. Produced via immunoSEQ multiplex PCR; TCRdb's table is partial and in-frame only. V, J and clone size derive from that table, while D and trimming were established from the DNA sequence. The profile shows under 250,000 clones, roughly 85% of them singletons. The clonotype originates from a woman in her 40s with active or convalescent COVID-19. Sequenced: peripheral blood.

CDR3 sequence: CAFQTGTGDSPLHF. The DNA for the CDR3 is TGTGCCTTCCAAACAGGGACAGGGGATTCACCCCTCCACTTT. V usage is TRBV30 and J usage is TRBJ1-6, with 10 positions matching TRBD1. Trimming took 7 bases from V and 8 from J; bases not matched to a gene: 8. The CDR3 contains 14 residues. The germline gives CDR1 GTSNPN, CDR2 SVGIG (reference sequence). Full variable domain (rest looked up from reference TRBV30 and TRBJ1-6): SQTIHQWPATLVQPVGSPLSLECTVEGTSNPNLYWYRQAAGRGLQLLFYSVGIGQISSEVPQNLSASRPQDRQFILSSKKLLLSDSGFYLCAFQTGTGDSPLHFGNGTRLTVT.